This is a list of T cell receptor beta chains from one sample in a study of shared T cell receptors in the human thymus. Produced via immunoSEQ multiplex PCR; TCRdb's table is partial and in-frame only. The sample carries roughly 700,000 clones, over 75% recorded once. The same data also went into a second study, on human thymus T cells.

Specimen: thymocytes. The receptors derive from a boy in the first two years of life with a congenital heart defect. The CDR3 runs from the conserved cysteine through the conserved F or W. The D gene is left open where the match is weak. Part of the rows lack a size; the others show once, few, many or a class for expanded clones.

>once|.|TRBV7-9|TRBJ2-7|16
CASSPSEGLPSYEQYF
TGTGCCAGCAGCCCCTCGGAGGGCTTACCCTCCTACGAGCAGTACTTC
>few|.|TRBV2|TRBJ2-5|11
CAQGGVGTQYF
TGTGCTCAAGGGGGGGTGGGGACCCAGTACTTC
>.|TRBD2|TRBV25-1|TRBJ2-4|16
CATGTSGPLAKNIQYF
TGTGCCACCGGGACTAGCGGACCCTTAGCCAAAAACATTCAGTACTTC
>.|.|TRBV2|TRBJ1-2|13
CASTIVEGGGYTF
TGTGCCAGCACCATCGTAGAGGGTGGGGGCTACACCTTC
>.|TRBD1|TRBV5-1|TRBJ1-4|14
CASSIGDSNEKLFF
TGCGCCAGCAGCATCGGGGACAGTAATGAAAAACTGTTTTTT
>.|.|TRBV4-2|TRBJ2-7|14
CASSQQAATYEQYF
TGTGCCAGCAGCCAACAAGCGGCCACCTACGAGCAGTACTTC
>.|.|TRBV7-9|TRBJ1-2|15
CASSLVGAPGYGYTF
TGTGCCAGCAGCTTAGTTGGGGCTCCCGGCTATGGCTACACCTTC
>.|.|TRBV4-1|TRBJ2-7|13
CASSPGTPHEQYF
TGCGCCAGCAGCCCCGGGACACCTCACGAGCAGTACTTC
>.|TRBD2|TRBV15|TRBJ2-1|14
CATSGAGEYNEQFF
TGTGCCACCAGCGGAGCGGGGGAATACAATGAGCAGTTCTTC
>few|.|TRBV30|TRBJ2-5|16
CAWRYSIHPSEETQYF
TGTGCCTGGAGGTATAGTATCCACCCTAGCGAAGAGACCCAGTACTTC
>.|TRBD2|TRBV11-2|TRBJ2-2|19
CASSLVPSGRALCTGELFF
TGTGCCAGCAGCTTAGTACCTAGCGGGAGGGCCTTGTGCACCGGGGAGCTGTTTTTT
>once|.|TRBV5-6|TRBJ2-5|14
CASRLWGVRETQYF
TGTGCCAGCAGACTCTGGGGAGTCCGGGAGACCCAGTACTTC
>once|.|TRBV19|TRBJ2-7|16
CASSIGPPDTILEQYF
TGTGCCAGTAGTATAGGACCCCCGGACACAATCCTGGAGCAGTACTTC
>.|TRBD2|TRBV7-9|TRBJ2-5|13
CASRSSGKETQYF
TGTGCCAGCAGGTCTAGCGGGAAAGAGACCCAGTACTTC
>.|.|TRBV6-6|TRBJ1-5|15
CASSPERARGQPQHF
TGTGCCAGCAGCCCCGAGCGCGCCAGAGGTCAGCCCCAGCATTTT
>.|.|TRBV6-1|TRBJ2-1|14
CASTTGPSYNEQFF
TGTGCCAGCACAACAGGGCCGTCTTACAATGAGCAGTTCTTC
>.|.|TRBV14|TRBJ2-5|19
CASSQDLEGARTSRETQYF
TGTGCCAGCAGCCAAGATCTTGAGGGGGCCCGGACTAGCAGAGAGACCCAGTACTTC
>.|.|TRBV19|TRBJ2-7|16
CASSPLDRTVGHEQYF
TGTGCCAGTAGTCCATTAGATCGGACAGTCGGCCACGAGCAGTACTTC
>once|TRBD2|TRBV30|TRBJ2-3|15
CAWSKSREFADTQYF
TGTGCCTGGAGTAAGTCGCGGGAGTTCGCAGATACGCAGTATTTT
>.|.|TRBV6-1|TRBJ1-3|12
CASRGLRDTIYF
TGTGCCAGCAGGGGTCTGAGGGACACCATATATTTT
>.|.|TRBV30|TRBJ2-6|22
CAWSVRVEGRVPLGLGANVLTF
TGTGCCTGGAGTGTAAGGGTTGAGGGTCGGGTCCCCCTAGGTTTAGGGGCCAACGTCCTGACTTTC
>.|.|TRBV5-4|TRBJ1-2|13
CASSPGVNYGYTF
TGTGCCAGCAGCCCCGGGGTAAACTATGGCTACACCTTC
>.|TRBD1|TRBV9|TRBJ1-2|17
CASSVDVVMQGGGGYTF
TGTGCCAGCAGCGTAGACGTAGTAATGCAAGGGGGCGGTGGCTACACCTTC
>.|TRBD2|TRBV5-4|TRBJ2-3|16
CASSDPGLAGGGTQYF
TGTGCCAGCAGCGACCCGGGACTAGCGGGAGGAGGCACGCAGTATTTT
>.|TRBD2|TRBV5-1|TRBJ2-1|16
CASSLDLLAKYNEQFF
TGCGCCAGCAGCTTGGATCTACTAGCGAAGTACAATGAGCAGTTCTTC
>.|.|TRBV7-8|TRBJ2-7|13
CASSLRGGYEQYF
TGTGCCAGCAGCTTAAGGGGTGGCTACGAGCAGTACTTC
>.|TRBD2|TRBV7-2|TRBJ2-7|15
CASSQRLAGSYEQYF
TGTGCCAGCAGCCAAAGACTAGCGGGCTCCTACGAGCAGTACTTC
>.|.|TRBV10-3|TRBJ1-2|11
CAIWCRQGYTF
TGTGCCATCTGGTGCCGCCAGGGCTACACCTTC
>.|TRBD2|TRBV5-1|TRBJ2-1|16
CASSSGLAGATNEQFF
TGCGCCAGCAGCTCAGGACTAGCGGGAGCAACCAATGAGCAGTTCTTC
>.|TRBD1|TRBV6-6|TRBJ1-1|12
CAITGADTEAFF
TGTGCCATCACAGGGGCGGACACTGAAGCTTTCTTT
>.|TRBD2|TRBV2|TRBJ2-3|16
CARAGLAGGTADTQYF
TGTGCCCGCGCGGGACTAGCGGGAGGGACGGCAGATACGCAGTATTTT
>.|.|TRBV6-5|TRBJ2-2|14
CASSQPPRAGELFF
TGTGCCAGCAGCCAACCCCCCCGGGCCGGGGAGCTGTTTTTT
>.|.|TRBV7-2|TRBJ2-6|15
CASSRTDSGANVLTF
TGTGCCAGCAGCCGAACAGACTCTGGGGCCAACGTCCTGACTTTC
>once|TRBD1|TRBV30|TRBJ2-7|17
CAWSVPRPHRGPYEQYF
TGTGCCTGGAGTGTACCGAGACCCCACAGGGGCCCCTACGAGCAGTACTTC
>.|.|TRBV7-2|TRBJ1-3|16
CASSLFTRASENTIYF
TGTGCCAGCAGCTTATTCACGAGGGCTTCTGAAAACACCATATATTTT
>once|TRBD2|TRBV12-5|TRBJ2-1|20
CASGLVQVPLAGEAYNEQFF
TGTGCTAGTGGTTTGGTACAGGTCCCACTAGCGGGAGAGGCCTACAATGAGCAGTTCTTC
>.|TRBD2|TRBV5-1|TRBJ2-7|16
CASSPGPGTSVYEQYF
TGCGCCAGCAGCCCCGGACCCGGGACTAGCGTCTACGAGCAGTACTTC
>few|TRBD2|TRBV5-1|TRBJ2-5|15
CASSEGLADQETQYF
TGCGCCAGCAGCGAGGGACTAGCGGACCAAGAGACCCAGTACTTC
>.|TRBD2|TRBV4-1|TRBJ2-1|15
CASSRGTTRVNEQFF
TGCGCCAGCAGCCGAGGGACTACCCGGGTGAATGAGCAGTTCTTC
>once|TRBD2|TRBV7-2|TRBJ2-1|17
CASSLVQREEYRNEQFF
TGTGCCAGCAGCTTAGTCCAGCGGGAGGAGTATCGCAATGAGCAGTTCTTC
>few|.|TRBV5-1|TRBJ2-3|16
CASQPATSGSTDTQYF
TGCGCCAGCCAGCCGGCCACTAGTGGAAGCACAGATACGCAGTATTTT
>.|TRBD1|TRBV28|TRBJ2-5|15
CASSSPGTERETQYF
TGTGCCAGCAGTTCGCCCGGGACAGAAAGGGAGACCCAGTACTTC
>.|TRBD1|TRBV2|TRBJ2-7|16
CASSEMATGGAHEQYF
TGTGCCAGCAGTGAAATGGCGACAGGGGGGGCCCACGAGCAGTACTTC
>.|.|TRBV7-9|TRBJ2-1|16
CASSLVDEGRFYEQFF
TGTGCCAGCAGCTTAGTAGATGAGGGCCGTTTCTATGAGCAGTTCTTC